These T cell receptor beta chains were read from a single sample in a study of shared clonotypes between healthy human individuals. Method: immunoSEQ multiplex PCR; TCRdb's copy keeps in-frame clones and lacks some. The table lists 2 million to 2.5 million clones, 85% to 95% of them singletons. Sequencing was carried out using naive CD4+ T cells from PBMCs. These TCRs come from a man younger than 35 in good health. Some clones in this sample may be carry-over from other donors' samples. The CDR3 runs from the conserved cysteine through the conserved F or W. A D gene is named only where the DNA matches it firmly. Clone size is not always given. Where it is, it says once, few, many or a class for expanded clones.

v_gene	d_gene	j_gene	abundance	CDR3nt	CDR3aa
TRBV18	.	TRBJ2-2	.	TGTGCCAGCTCACTAATGAGGACGAACACCGGGGAGCTGTTTTTT	CASSLMRTNTGELFF
TRBV11-2	.	TRBJ2-2	.	TGTGCCAGCAGCTTAGGTTGGGGTGGGGAGCTGTTTTTT	CASSLGWGGELFF
TRBV14	.	TRBJ2-3	.	TGTGCCAGCAGCCTTTACAGGGTCAGCACAGATACGCAGTATTTT	CASSLYRVSTDTQYF
TRBV6-5	.	TRBJ1-1	.	TGTGCCAGCAGTTCCCCGGGGTTCGCTGAAGCTTTCTTT	CASSSPGFAEAFF
TRBV7-2	TRBD2	TRBJ2-7	.	TGTGCCAGCAGCCAGCGGACTAGCCCGGCCTACGAGCAGTACTTC	CASSQRTSPAYEQYF
TRBV14	.	TRBJ1-4	.	TGTGCCAGCAGCCGTGATCTCAATGAAAAACTGTTTTTT	CASSRDLNEKLFF
TRBV5-1	.	TRBJ2-3	.	TGCGCCAGCCGGGCACCCGGGAGCACAGATACGCAGTATTTT	CASRAPGSTDTQYF
TRBV2	.	TRBJ1-1	.	TGTGCCAGCAGTGGGGACGGTATGAACACTGAAGCTTTCTTT	CASSGDGMNTEAFF
TRBV9	.	TRBJ2-5	.	TGTGCCAGCAGCGTAGGGGATTCGCGTACCCAGTACTTC	CASSVGDSRTQYF
TRBV5-1	.	TRBJ1-2	few	TGCGCCAGCAGCTTGGGTCAAGGCGTCAGCTTC	CASSLGQGVSF
TRBV7-2	TRBD2	TRBJ2-7	.	TGTGCCAGCAGCCTCGACCCCCGGACTAGCGGGAGCGGCGAGCAGTACTTC	CASSLDPRTSGSGEQYF
TRBV5-4	TRBD1	TRBJ1-4	.	TGTGCCAGCAGCTTTGCAGACAGGGAGGTTAATGAAAAACTGTTTTTT	CASSFADREVNEKLFF
TRBV6-5	TRBD1	TRBJ1-2	.	TGTGCCAGCAGTTACTTTGGGACAGCCCTTGAAGGCTACACCTTC	CASSYFGTALEGYTF
TRBV6-1	TRBD1	TRBJ1-2	.	TGTGCCAGCAGTGTACTCCGACAGGGAAACTATGGCTACACCTTC	CASSVLRQGNYGYTF
TRBV28	.	TRBJ2-7	.	TGTGCCAGCAGTCCCGCGTCACCCCCCGGGGGGTACTTC	CASSPASPPGGYF
TRBV4-3	.	TRBJ2-7	.	TGCGCCAGCAGCCAGGCAGGGCACTCCTACGAGCAGTACTTC	CASSQAGHSYEQYF
TRBV7-9	.	TRBJ1-5	.	TGTGCCAGCAGCCCCCCGGTCGGCAGGGACAATCAGCCCCAGCATTTT	CASSPPVGRDNQPQHF
TRBV28	TRBD2	TRBJ2-1	.	TGTGCCAGCAGGGGACTAGCGGGATGGAATGAGCAGTTCTTC	CASRGLAGWNEQFF
TRBV18	.	TRBJ2-7	.	TGTGCCAGCTCACCGCTCGCGTCAACCGTCCACGAGCAGTACTTC	CASSPLASTVHEQYF
TRBV4-3	TRBD2	TRBJ2-7	.	TGCGCCAGCAGCCAAGAGCCTCCGACTAGCGGGAGTTTTCACGAGCAGTACTTC	CASSQEPPTSGSFHEQYF
TRBV29-1	.	TRBJ2-3	.	TGCAGCGTTGTTACGGGGGACCGGGTAGATACGCAGTATTTT	CSVVTGDRVDTQYF
TRBV2	TRBD1	TRBJ1-2	.	TGTGCCGGATCCGGGACAGGGAACTATGGCTACACCTTC	CAGSGTGNYGYTF
TRBV7-9	.	TRBJ2-1	.	TGTGCCAGCAGCTTAGTGGGGGCGGAACAGTTCTTC	CASSLVGAEQFF
TRBV11-1	.	TRBJ1-2	.	TGTGCCAGCAGCTCGGGGAGGGCCTATGGCTACACCTTC	CASSSGRAYGYTF
TRBV7-6	.	TRBJ2-7	.	TGTGCCAGCAGCTTAGAAGCGGGCGGGTACGAGCAGTACTTC	CASSLEAGGYEQYF
TRBV29-1	TRBD1	TRBJ2-4	.	TGCAGCGTCAGACAGGGGCCTGGAAACATTCAGTACTTC	CSVRQGPGNIQYF
TRBV7-2	TRBD2	TRBJ2-7	.	TGTGCCAGCAGCCCGGGACTAGCGGAGTACGAGCAGTACTTC	CASSPGLAEYEQYF
TRBV11-3	TRBD2	TRBJ2-1	.	TGTGCCAGCAGCCCCCGAGAGTCTAGCGGGAGTTTGAATGAGCAGTTCTTC	CASSPRESSGSLNEQFF
TRBV28	.	TRBJ2-1	.	TGTGCCAGCAGTTTAGCTTGGCGCTACAATGAGCAGTTCTTC	CASSLAWRYNEQFF
TRBV6-1	.	TRBJ2-7	.	TGTGCCAGCACACAAACAGGGTACTCCTACGAGCAGTACTTC	CASTQTGYSYEQYF
TRBV29-1	.	TRBJ1-1	.	TGCAGCGTTGGGGGACACCTCGCCACTGAAGCTTTCTTT	CSVGGHLATEAFF
TRBV6-5	TRBD2	TRBJ2-7	.	TGTGCCAGCAGAGGGGGAGCGGGAGTATCTTCCGAGCAGTACTTC	CASRGGAGVSSEQYF
TRBV7-6	TRBD1	TRBJ1-2	.	TGTGCCAGCAGCAGCCTAGGGACAGACTATGGCTACACCTTC	CASSSLGTDYGYTF
TRBV5-4	TRBD1	TRBJ1-1	.	TGCTCTGGGGCAGACCGACAGGGAGGGACTGAAGCTTTCTTT	CSGADRQGGTEAFF
TRBV11-2	.	TRBJ2-3	.	TGTGCCAGCAGCTTAGTGGGCGGGTTGACAGATACGCAGTATTTT	CASSLVGGLTDTQYF
TRBV4-1	TRBD2	TRBJ2-1	few	TGCGCCAGCAGCCAAGGACTAGCGGCCTACAATGAGCAGTTCTTC	CASSQGLAAYNEQFF
TRBV28	.	TRBJ1-3	.	TGTGCCAGCAGTTCGGGAACAGGGAGTGGAAACACCATATATTTT	CASSSGTGSGNTIYF
TRBV7-2	.	TRBJ1-1	.	TGTGCCAGCAGCTTCCCCAGGGAGGGTACTGAAGCTTTCTTT	CASSFPREGTEAFF
TRBV6-5	TRBD2	TRBJ2-2	.	TGTGCCAGCAGTTACGGGCGGGAGGGCACCGGGGAGCTGTTTTTT	CASSYGREGTGELFF
TRBV7-8	.	TRBJ2-5	.	TGTGCCAGCAGCAGGGGGGCCGTCGGGGGCGAGACCCAGTACTTC	CASSRGAVGGETQYF
TRBV7-2	TRBD2	TRBJ2-4	once	TGTGCCAGCAGGGACAGGACTAGCGAAAACATTCAGTACTTC	CASRDRTSENIQYF
TRBV11-2	TRBD1	TRBJ1-1	.	TGTGCCAGCAGCTTAACTATCTGGGACAGGGGAAATGAAGCTTTCTTT	CASSLTIWDRGNEAFF
TRBV18	TRBD2	TRBJ2-7	.	TGTGCCAGCTCCCCCTCGACTAGCAGGTCCTACGAGCAGTACTTC	CASSPSTSRSYEQYF
TRBV5-1	.	TRBJ2-2	.	TGCGCCAGCAGCTTCCGAGATCCTGGCACCGGGGAGCTGTTTTTT	CASSFRDPGTGELFF
TRBV2	TRBD2	TRBJ2-1	.	TGTGCCAGCAGCCTCGGGACTAGCGGGAGATGGTTCTTC	CASSLGTSGRWFF
TRBV4-1	TRBD2	TRBJ2-2	.	TGCGCCAGCAGCTTGGGACTAATCACCGGGGAGCTGTTTTTT	CASSLGLITGELFF
TRBV5-8	.	TRBJ2-7	once	TGTGCCAGCAGACTGACAGGCCTCTACGAGCAGTACTTC	CASRLTGLYEQYF
TRBV11-3	.	TRBJ2-2	once	TGTGCCAGCAGCTTAGGACGCACCGCTGACACCGGGGAGCTGTTTTTT	CASSLGRTADTGELFF
TRBV7-2	.	TRBJ1-4	.	TGTGCCAGCAGCTTAATGTACCCAATGAGTCTGTTTTTT	CASSLMYPMSLFF
TRBV18	.	TRBJ2-3	once	TGTGCCAGCCTGAGTGGGGGGACAGATACGCAGTATTTT	CASLSGGTDTQYF
TRBV7-2	TRBD2	TRBJ2-7	.	TGTGCCAGCAGCCAAGCGGGAGGGCCTCGGGAGCAGTACTTC	CASSQAGGPREQYF
TRBV7-3	.	TRBJ2-7	.	TGTGCCAGCAGCTTAGGGGGCACCATCTACGAGCAGTACTTC	CASSLGGTIYEQYF
TRBV9	.	TRBJ2-2	.	TGTGCCAGCAGCCCCTTGCCGGTGGGCGGGGAGCTGTTTTTT	CASSPLPVGGELFF
TRBV6-1	.	TRBJ1-3	.	TGTGCCAGCAGTCGCCATGGAAACACCATATATTTT	CASSRHGNTIYF
TRBV6-5	TRBD1	TRBJ1-1	.	TGTGCCAGCAGTTACAGGGGGCAGACGAACACTGAAGCTTTCTTT	CASSYRGQTNTEAFF
TRBV9	.	TRBJ1-3	.	TGTGCCAGCAGCGTAGATAACACCTATGGAAACACCATATATTTT	CASSVDNTYGNTIYF
TRBV9	.	TRBJ2-1	.	TGTGCCAGCAGCGTAGCCCCTCGAGGAGTCGAGTACAATGAGCAGTTCTTC	CASSVAPRGVEYNEQFF